This entry lists 13 T cell receptor beta chains sequenced from one sample in a study of STAT5B mutations in CD4+ large granular lymphocyte leukemia. Some clones are missing from TCRdb's copy, which holds only in-frame ones; the method was immunoSEQ multiplex PCR. The sample shows roughly 41,000 clones, around 75% of them seen only once. The source material was CD4+ T cells from blood buffy coats. Receptors originate from a human donor in good health.

J is TRBJ2-1 and V is TRBV25-1; 8 nucleotides align to TRBD1. The J segment lost 8 bases and the V segment lost 6 bases, leaving 6 bases of the junction unmatched. The CDR3 spans 13 residues. The germline gives CDR1 MGHDK, CDR2 SYGVNS. CDR3 residues: CASRKTGAHEQFF. Here the CDR3 DNA reads TGTGCCAGCAGGAAGACAGGGGCCCATGAGCAGTTCTTC.

About this clone itself: One end of the junction varies from germline; a read error may be responsible. The chain joins TRBV2 to TRBJ2-4; 7 nucleotides line up with TRBD2. This CDR3 is built from 14 residues. Germline CDR1 and CDR2: SNHLY and FYNNEI. The CDR3 DNA reads TGTGCCAGCAGCCTGAGGGCTTTTGGGGGGGAGTGGGGCTTC. Residues: CASSLRAFGGEWGF. Variable domain in full (rest from reference TRBV2 and TRBJ2-4): EPEVTQTPSHQVTQMGQEVILRCVPISNHLYFYWYRQILGQKVEFLVSFYNNEISEKSEIFDDQFSVERPDGSNFTLKIRSTKLEDSAMYFCASSLRAFGGEWGFGAGTRLSVL.

The J gene is TRBJ2-4, the V gene TRBV2; 9 bases map to TRBD2. Germline V CDR1 and CDR2: SNHLY, FYNNEI. Trimming removed 6 bases from V and 0 bases from J; junction bases left unmatched: 3. The CDR3 totals 15 residues. The chain's CDR3 is CASRRGGLAKNIQYF. DNA of the CDR3: TGTGCCAGCAGGCGGGGGGGTTTAGCCAAAAACATTCAGTACTTC.

J is TRBJ1-4 and V is TRBV28, with D perhaps TRBD1 (5 bases). The CDR3 has 14 amino acids. Trimming took off 1 base at V and 8 bases at J, with 11 bases between the two ends. The V gene's germline CDR1 is MDHEN and CDR2 SYDVKM. The CDR3 protein is CASSLSGGAEKLFF. CDR3 nucleotides: TGTGCCAGCAGTTTATCCGGCGGGGCCGAAAAACTGTTTTTT.

The CDR3 loop is CASTREGHGTGELFF. In DNA, the CDR3 is TGCGCCAGCACGCGGGAGGGCCACGGCACCGGGGAGCTGTTTTTT. The chain joins TRBV4-1 to TRBJ2-2; 9 nucleotides align to TRBD2. CDR1 is MGHRA, CDR2 YSYEKL, per germline. The CDR3 length is 15 residues. The trim removed 7 bases at V and 4 bases at J, leaving 7 bases unmatched.

The chain links TRBV6-6 to TRBJ2-5, with D perhaps matching TRBD2 (5 bases). The length of the CDR3 is 13 residues. Germline assignment: CDR1 MNHNY and CDR2 SVGAGI (reference sequence). V was trimmed by 7 bases and J by 5 bases, leaving 14 bases between them. The CDR3 protein is CASTFLAMETQYF. As DNA, the CDR3 is TGTGCCAGCACCTTCCTAGCCATGGAGACCCAGTACTTC.

The V call is TRBV7-2, the J call TRBJ1-2, with TRBD1 matching over 7 bases. J gave up 8 bases and V 3 bases, and 6 bases lay outside the gene matches. The germline CDR1 and CDR2 sequences are SGHTA and FQGNSA. The length of the CDR3 is 13 residues. DNA for the CDR3: TGTGCCAGCAGCTTTACAGGGGAAGGCGGCTACACCTTC. Its translation: CASSFTGEGGYTF.

The chain recombines TRBV7-2 with TRBJ2-3, with D unresolved. Germline V gives CDR1 SGHTA, CDR2 FQGNSA. V was pared by 5 bases and J by 2 bases, with 11 bases between. The CDR3 is 14 residues long. The CDR3 reads CASSPPSNTDTQYF. CDR3 DNA sequence: TGTGCCAGCAGCCCCCCGAGCAACACAGATACGCAGTATTTT.

V and J are TRBV13 and TRBJ2-6; possibly TRBD2 for D (5 bases). Germline V gene data show CDR1 as PRHDT and CDR2 as FYEKMQ (reference sequence). V was trimmed by 1 base and J by 0 bases, leaving 7 bases between them. CDR3 length: 16 amino acids. The CDR3, as DNA: TGTGCCAGCAGCTTAGTCGGGGACTCTGGGGCCAACGTCCTGACTTTC. This encodes CASSLVGDSGANVLTF.

The rearrangement links TRBV5-1 to TRBJ2-3; a possible D gene is TRBD2 (6 bases). The CDR3 is made up of 15 amino acids. CDR1 is SGHRS and CDR2 is YFSETQ in the germline V gene. Between the trimmed V and J ends, which lost 4 bases and 2 bases, there was a span of 14 bases. CDR3 in amino acids: CASSPHGGTTDTQYF. The DNA for the CDR3 is TGCGCCAGCAGCCCCCACGGGGGAACCACAGATACGCAGTATTTT. Full variable domain (outside the CDR3, taken from reference TRBV5-1 and TRBJ2-3): KAGVTQTPRYLIKTRGQQVTLSCSPISGHRSVSWYQQTPGQGLQFLFEYFSETQRNKGNFPGRFSGRQFSNSRSEMNVSTLELGDSALYLCASSPHGGTTDTQYFGPGTRLTVL.

The chain has TRBV21-1 and TRBJ2-5; the table's D call TRBD2 went unverified against the DNA. TRBV21-1 is reported as a pseudogene. The CDR3 extends over 16 amino acids. In DNA form, the CDR3 reads TGTGCCAGCAGCAAAGCAGTCCTCGGGGGCCAAGAGACCCAGTACTTC. It is translated as CASSKAVLGGQETQYF.

This chain joins TRBV18 and TRBJ1-1; D is uncertain. V lost 4 bases and J 4 bases, leaving 13 bases between the germline ends. This CDR3 region has 14 residues. The germline CDR1 and CDR2 sequences are KGHSH and LQKENI. CDR3 loop: CASSLSAGGTEAFF. The CDR3 bases are TGTGCCAGCTCACTATCCGCGGGTGGCACTGAAGCTTTCTTT. Full variable domain (missing parts from reference TRBV18 and TRBJ1-1): NAGVMQNPRHLVRRRGQEARLRCSPMKGHSHVYWYRQLPEEGLKFMVYLQKENIIDESGMPKERFSAEFPKEGPSILRIQQVVRGDSAAYFCASSLSAGGTEAFFGQGTRLTVV.

The chain combines TRBV27 with TRBJ2-1; D call uncertain. The germline V and J ends were trimmed by 6 bases and 9 bases, with 15 bases remaining between them. Germline assignment: CDR1 MNHEY and CDR2 SMNVEV (reference sequence). The CDR3 sequence is 13 residues long. The CDR3 DNA reads as TGTGCCAGCAGGCTAACTGCACCCTCTGAGCAGTTCTTC. Translated: CASRLTAPSEQFF.